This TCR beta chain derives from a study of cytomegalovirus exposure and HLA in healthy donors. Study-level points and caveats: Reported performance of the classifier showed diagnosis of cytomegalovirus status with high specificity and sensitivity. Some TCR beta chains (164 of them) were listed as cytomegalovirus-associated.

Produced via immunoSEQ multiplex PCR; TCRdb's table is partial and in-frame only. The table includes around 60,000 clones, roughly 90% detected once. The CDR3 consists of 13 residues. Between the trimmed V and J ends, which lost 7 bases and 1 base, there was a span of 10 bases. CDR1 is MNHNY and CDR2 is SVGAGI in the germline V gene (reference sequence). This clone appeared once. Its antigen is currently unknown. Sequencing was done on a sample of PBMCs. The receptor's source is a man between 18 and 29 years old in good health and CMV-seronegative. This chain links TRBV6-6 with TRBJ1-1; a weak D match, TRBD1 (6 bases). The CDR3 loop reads CASIEGGNTEAFF. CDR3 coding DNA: TGTGCCAGCATCGAAGGGGGGAACACTGAAGCTTTCTTT.